What follows describes a single TCR beta chain. The antigen is not known. The data were taken from a study of radiotherapy plus CTLA-4 blockade in lung cancer. Study-wide points: Early clone dynamics of blood T cells, plus interferon-beta, reportedly predicted response best.

The V end was cut by 3 bases, the J end by 6 bases, with 8 bases between. The CDR3 runs 13 residues. CDR1 and CDR2 from the germline V gene are SEHNR and FQNEAQ (reference sequence). The method was immunoSEQ multiplex PCR; TCRdb's version includes in-frame clones alone and lacks a portion of them. The sample records roughly 110,000 clones, over 75% being singletons. Each patient with chemo-refractory metastatic non-small-cell lung cancer was treated with focal radiation plus CTLA-4 blockade using ipilimumab. This TCR was sampled from a human donor with non-small cell lung cancer that progressed on radiotherapy plus ipilimumab. Some clones in this sample may be carry-over from other donors' samples. The source was peripheral blood, collected from a patient treated with radiotherapy plus ipilimumab. The rearrangement uses TRBV7-9 and TRBJ2-2, with D hard to call. The chain's CDR3 is CASSFMGSGELFF. CDR3 bases: TGTGCCAGCAGCTTTATGGGTTCCGGGGAGCTGTTTTTT.